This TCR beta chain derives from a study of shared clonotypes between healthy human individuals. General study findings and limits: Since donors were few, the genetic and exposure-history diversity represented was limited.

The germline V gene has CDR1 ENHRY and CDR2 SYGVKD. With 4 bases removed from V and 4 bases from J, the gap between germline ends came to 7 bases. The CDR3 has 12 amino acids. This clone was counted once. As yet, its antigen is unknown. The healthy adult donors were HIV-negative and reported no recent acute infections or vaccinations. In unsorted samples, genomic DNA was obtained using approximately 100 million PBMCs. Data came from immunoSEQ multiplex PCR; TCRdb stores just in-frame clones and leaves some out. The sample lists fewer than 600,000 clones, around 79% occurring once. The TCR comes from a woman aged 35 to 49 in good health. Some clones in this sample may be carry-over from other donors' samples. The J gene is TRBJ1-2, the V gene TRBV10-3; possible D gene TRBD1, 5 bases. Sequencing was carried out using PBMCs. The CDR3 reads CAISGGSYGYTF. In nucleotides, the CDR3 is TGTGCCATCAGTGGGGGCTCCTATGGCTACACCTTC.